Included here is one T cell receptor (beta chain) sequence, with context. This clonotype was detected only a few times. It lacks a known antigen. No per-base quality is available; no much larger clone lies one base away. The data were obtained in a study of T-cell reconstitution after alpha-beta-depleted transplantation in children (dated by TCRdb to between 2015 and 2016). Looking at the study overall: Using TCR repertoire profiling, the study quantitatively followed how T-cell immune reconstitution unfolded in children after TCRalphabeta/CD19-depleted allogeneic hematopoietic cell transplantation.

The meaning of the sample's treatment or condition label: allogeneic hematopoietic cell transplantation with graft depleted of TCRalphabeta T cells and CD19 B cells. The children who served as transplant recipients had been given grafts of TCRalphabeta/CD19-depleted allogeneic hematopoietic cells. Summary of the overall study and its limitations: Hyperexpanded clone frequencies declined over subsequent months; after one year, T-cell counts and TCRbeta diversity were mostly attributed to newly produced T cells. In some patients, high TCRbeta diversity at day 60 was attributed to recipient T cells and intrathymic progenitors that had survived conditioning. The apparently early alphabetaT-cell count recovery about two months after transplant was reportedly dependent on only several hundred rapidly expanded clones derived from non-depleted graft cells.

V trim: 7 bases; J trim: 6 bases; unmatched bases: 7. The germline V gene sets CDR1 to SQVTM and CDR2 to ANQGSEA. The CDR3, from cysteine to phenylalanine, totals 12 residues. The read is trimmed to its CDR3 DNA, 36 bases read in frame from base 1. Library preparation was by PCR. These reads were obtained on an Illumina HiSeq 2500. TCR library preparation used molecular barcoding, with unique molecular identifiers applied to normalize quantification of the TCRbeta repertoire. Clones were called with MiXCR by TCRdb after fastp trimmed the public reads at Q25, and only in-frame beta chains were retained. Under each unique CDR3 protein, matching rows form one entry showing the most common genes and DNA. Across this sample there are hundreds of thousands of distinct CDR3 sequences, with 20% to 30% seen only once. About 5% of the sample comes from the top ten.

The chain joins TRBV29-1 to TRBJ2-7, and 9 junctional nucleotides match TRBD1. This clonotype was sampled from a female patient aged 2-10 years who had a stem cell transplant for congenital amegakaryocytic thrombocytopenia, so the T cells may come from the graft donor. Here the sequenced sample was PBMCs, mostly from graft donor cells, taken 360 days after TCRalphabeta/CD19-depleted stem cell transplant. In nucleotide form, the sequence is TGCAGCGCTGCCGGACAGGGGTTCGAGCAGTACTTC. Its coded protein is CSAAGQGFEQYF.